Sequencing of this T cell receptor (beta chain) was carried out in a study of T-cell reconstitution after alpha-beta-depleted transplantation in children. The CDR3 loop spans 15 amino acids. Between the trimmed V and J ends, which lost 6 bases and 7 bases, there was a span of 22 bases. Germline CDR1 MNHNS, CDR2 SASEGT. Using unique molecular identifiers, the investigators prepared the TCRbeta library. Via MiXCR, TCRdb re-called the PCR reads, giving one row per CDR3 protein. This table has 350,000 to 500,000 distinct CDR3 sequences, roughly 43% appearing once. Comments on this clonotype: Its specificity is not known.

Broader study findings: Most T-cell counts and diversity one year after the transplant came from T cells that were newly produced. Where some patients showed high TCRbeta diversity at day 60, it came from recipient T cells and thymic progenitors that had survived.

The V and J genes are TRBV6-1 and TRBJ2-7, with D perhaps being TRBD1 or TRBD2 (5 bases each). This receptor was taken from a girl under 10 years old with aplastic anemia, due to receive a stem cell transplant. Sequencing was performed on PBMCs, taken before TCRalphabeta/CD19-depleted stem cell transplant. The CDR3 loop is CASSSPGRIFGEQYF. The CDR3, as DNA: TGTGCCAGCAGCTCACCGGGACGTATATTCGGGGAGCAGTACTTC.